The source of this T cell receptor (beta chain) is a study of blood T cell repertoires in COVID-19. Study overall: Sites in the United States, Italy and Spain provided acute and convalescent COVID-19 samples. The analysed material was cDNA or gDNA that came from T cells, B-cell-depleted T cells, or PBMCs.

Measured with immunoSEQ multiplex PCR; TCRdb has only the in-frame clones, and not every one. The sample records fewer than 350,000 clones, 85% being singletons. With 5 bases clipped from V and 2 bases from J, the junction kept 8 bases outside the gene matches. The CDR3 is made up of 16 amino acids. Per the germline V gene, CDR1 is SGHRS and CDR2 is YFSETQ. Exposed enrollees encountered a COVID-19 case at some point within 2 weeks before study entry. The chain links TRBV5-1 to TRBJ2-3; 10 positions match TRBD2. The sequenced material came from PBMCs or T cells enriched from blood (not recorded which). The sequence was obtained from a woman under 40 who had been exposed to COVID-19. CDR3 sequence (DNA): TGCGCCAGCAGGGAGACTAGCGGGCGGGTCACAGATACGCAGTATTTT. Translated, it gives CASRETSGRVTDTQYF.